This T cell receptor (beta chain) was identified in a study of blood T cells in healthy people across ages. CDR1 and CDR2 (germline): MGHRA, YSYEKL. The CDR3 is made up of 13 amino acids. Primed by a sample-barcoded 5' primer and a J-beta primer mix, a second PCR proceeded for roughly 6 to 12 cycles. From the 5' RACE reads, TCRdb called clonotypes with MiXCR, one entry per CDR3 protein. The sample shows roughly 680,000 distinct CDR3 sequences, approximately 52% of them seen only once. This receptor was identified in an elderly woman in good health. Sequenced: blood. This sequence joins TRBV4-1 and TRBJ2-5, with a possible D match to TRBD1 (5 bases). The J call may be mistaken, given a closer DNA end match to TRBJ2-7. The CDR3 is CASSQVTGSEQYF. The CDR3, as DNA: TGCGCCAGCAGCCAAGTTACAGGCTCCGAGCAGTACTTC.